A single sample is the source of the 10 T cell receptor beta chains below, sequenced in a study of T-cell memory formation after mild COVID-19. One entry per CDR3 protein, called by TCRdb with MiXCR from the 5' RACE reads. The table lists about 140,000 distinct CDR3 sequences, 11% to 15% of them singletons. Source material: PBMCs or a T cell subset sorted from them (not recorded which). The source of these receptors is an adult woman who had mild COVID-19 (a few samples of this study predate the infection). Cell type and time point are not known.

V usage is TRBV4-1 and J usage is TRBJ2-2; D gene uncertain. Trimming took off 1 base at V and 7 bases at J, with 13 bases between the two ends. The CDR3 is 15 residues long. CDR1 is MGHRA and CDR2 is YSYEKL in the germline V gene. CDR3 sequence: CASSQVPGRDGELFF. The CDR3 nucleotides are TGCGCCAGCAGCCAAGTCCCTGGTCGCGACGGGGAGCTGTTTTTT.

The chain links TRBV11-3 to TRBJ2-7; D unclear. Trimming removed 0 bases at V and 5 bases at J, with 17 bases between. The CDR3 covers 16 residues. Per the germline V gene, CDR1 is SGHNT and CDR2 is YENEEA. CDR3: CASSLEAIGQTHEQYF. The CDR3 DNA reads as TGTGCCAGCAGCTTAGAAGCCATTGGGCAGACCCACGAGCAGTACTTC.

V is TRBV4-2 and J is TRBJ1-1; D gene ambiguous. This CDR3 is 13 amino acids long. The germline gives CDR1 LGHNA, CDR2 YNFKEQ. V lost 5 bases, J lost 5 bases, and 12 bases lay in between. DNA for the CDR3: TGTGCCAGCAGCGGGCCGGGGATGACTGAAGCTTTCTTT. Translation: CASSGPGMTEAFF.

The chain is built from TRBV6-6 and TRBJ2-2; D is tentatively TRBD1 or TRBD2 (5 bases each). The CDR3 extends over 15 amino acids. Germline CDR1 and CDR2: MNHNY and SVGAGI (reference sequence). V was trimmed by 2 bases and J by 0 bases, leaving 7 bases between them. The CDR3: CASSYEGPNTGELFF. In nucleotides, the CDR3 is TGTGCCAGCAGTTACGAGGGGCCGAACACCGGGGAGCTGTTTTTT.

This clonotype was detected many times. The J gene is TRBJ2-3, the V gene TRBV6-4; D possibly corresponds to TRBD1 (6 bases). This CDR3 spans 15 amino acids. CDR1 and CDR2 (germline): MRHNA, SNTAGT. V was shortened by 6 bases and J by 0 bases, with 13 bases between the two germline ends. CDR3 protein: CASSRTDSSTDTQYF. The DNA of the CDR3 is TGTGCCAGCAGCAGGACAGACTCTAGCACAGATACGCAGTATTTT.

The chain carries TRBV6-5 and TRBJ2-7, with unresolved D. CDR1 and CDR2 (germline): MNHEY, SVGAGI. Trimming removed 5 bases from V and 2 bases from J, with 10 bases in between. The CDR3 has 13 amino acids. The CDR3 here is CASSVDGAYEQYF. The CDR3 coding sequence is TGTGCCAGCAGTGTGGACGGAGCCTACGAGCAGTACTTC.

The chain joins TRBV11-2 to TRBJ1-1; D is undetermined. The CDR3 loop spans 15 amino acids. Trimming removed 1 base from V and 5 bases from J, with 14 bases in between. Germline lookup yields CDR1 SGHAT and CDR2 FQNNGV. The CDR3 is CASSLGFSGRTEAFF. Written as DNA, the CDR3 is TGTGCCAGCAGCTTAGGATTCAGTGGGAGGACTGAAGCTTTCTTT.

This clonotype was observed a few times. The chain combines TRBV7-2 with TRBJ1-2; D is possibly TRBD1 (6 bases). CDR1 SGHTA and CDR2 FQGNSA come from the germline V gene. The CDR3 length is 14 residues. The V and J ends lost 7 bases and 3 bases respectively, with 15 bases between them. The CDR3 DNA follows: TGTGCCAGCACCCCTTACAGGGAGTACTATGGCTACACCTTC. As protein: CASTPYREYYGYTF.

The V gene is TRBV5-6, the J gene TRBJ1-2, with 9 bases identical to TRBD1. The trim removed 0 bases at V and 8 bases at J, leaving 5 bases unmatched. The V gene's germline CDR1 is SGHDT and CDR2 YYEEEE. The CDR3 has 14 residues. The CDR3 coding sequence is TGTGCCAGCAGCTTGGGGACAGGGGTTGGCGGCTACACCTTC. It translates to CASSLGTGVGGYTF.

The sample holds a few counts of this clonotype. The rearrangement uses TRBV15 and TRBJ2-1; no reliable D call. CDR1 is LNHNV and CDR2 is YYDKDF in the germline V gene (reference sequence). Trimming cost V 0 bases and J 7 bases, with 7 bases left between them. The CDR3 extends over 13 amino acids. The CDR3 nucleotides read TGTGCCACCAGCAGAGATCGGTGGAATGAGCAGTTCTTC. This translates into CATSRDRWNEQFF.